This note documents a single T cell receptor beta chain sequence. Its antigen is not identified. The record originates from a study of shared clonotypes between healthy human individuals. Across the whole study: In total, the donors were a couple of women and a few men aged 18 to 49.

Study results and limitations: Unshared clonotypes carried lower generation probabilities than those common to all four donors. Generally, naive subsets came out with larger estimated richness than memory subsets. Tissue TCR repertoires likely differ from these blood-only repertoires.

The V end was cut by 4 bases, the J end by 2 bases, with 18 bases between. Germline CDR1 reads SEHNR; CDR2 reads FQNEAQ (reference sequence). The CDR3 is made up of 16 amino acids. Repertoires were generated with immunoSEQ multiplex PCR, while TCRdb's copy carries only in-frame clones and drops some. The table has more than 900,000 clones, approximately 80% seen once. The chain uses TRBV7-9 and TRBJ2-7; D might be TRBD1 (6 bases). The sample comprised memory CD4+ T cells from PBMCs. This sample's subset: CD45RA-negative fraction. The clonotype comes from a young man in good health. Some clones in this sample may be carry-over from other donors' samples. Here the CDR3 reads CASSSAPGVGTYEQYF. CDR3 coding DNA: TGTGCCAGCAGCTCCGCGCCAGGGGTCGGCACCTACGAGCAGTACTTC.